This T cell receptor beta chain was captured in a study of T cell changes during pregnancy in multiple sclerosis (dated by TCRdb to between 2019 and 2020). Context from the whole study: Changes in the T cell repertoire over the course of pregnancy were examined in this study in women with multiple sclerosis.

Worth noting for this clone: There is no known antigen for this receptor. Base-call qualities are not available, and no considerably larger clone is one nucleotide away.

Library construction relied on the immunoSEQ multiplex PCR assay. TCRdb took this table from immuneACCESS and kept in-frame rearrangements with V and J called. Such tables lack part of the clones; where checked against another copy, unresolved V genes explain under half of the gap, and the rest is unexplained. The sample table holds about 32,000 clones, of which 91% were seen once. About 3.7% of the sample rests with the top ten. Source: CD8+ T cells from peripheral blood mononuclear cells, taken in the second trimester of pregnancy. The sequence came from a female donor in good health, enrolled as a control in a pregnancy study.

The DNA sequence is as follows: TGCAGCGTTGATCTAGGTATCGCCCAAGAGACCCAGTACTTC. Its product reads: CSVDLGIAQETQYF. The chain is made from TRBV29-1 and TRBJ2-5; no D segment can be confidently identified. Trimming takes 3 bases from V and 1 base from J, and the germline ends sit 12 bases apart. Looking up the germline V gene yields CDR1 SQVTM and CDR2 ANQGSEA. The CDR3 runs 14 residues from the cysteine to the phenylalanine. CDR3 DNA is the only sequence kept; it has 42 bases, read in frame from the first base.